This TCR beta chain was identified during a study of blood T cell repertoires in COVID-19 (dated by TCRdb to 2019 to 2021). With regard to the full study: The collaborator samples originated in the United States, Italy and Spain and spanned the acute and convalescent phases of COVID-19. The material from the prospective study consisted of cDNA or gDNA derived from T cells, B-cell-depleted T cells, or PBMCs. Where HLA class I and class II types were available, the types were taken from metadata supplied by the sample provider, not from assay-based typing. Sample metadata almost always included a de-identified subject ID, COVID-19 status, age in years and sex. Subjects who had been exposed to COVID-19, were actively infected with it, or had recovered from it provided the deeply sampled blood TCRbeta repertoires that made up the dataset. The repertoires were released in a freely available public database meant as a resource for research on the immune response to SARS-CoV-2. The samples were drawn from two sources: the first 160 participants of the ongoing ImmuneRACE study, and about 1,300 subjects contributed by 6 global collaborators. Findings and caveats that apply to the study as a whole: How much clinical and demographic metadata was included differed by source and by participant, and the metadata was provided uncurated.

TCRbeta CDR3 regions were amplified from genomic DNA using the immunoSEQ Assay, a bias-controlled multiplex PCR. In the paper's pipeline: Within the assay, amplification of reference gene primers was used to estimate how many nucleated cells each sample contained. To quantify the absolute abundance of each unique TCRbeta CDR3 rearrangement, sequence reads were collapsed and filtered. For each sample, productive Simpson clonality was calculated by taking the square root of Simpson's diversity index across productive rearrangements. TCRdb obtained this table from immuneACCESS and retained in-frame rearrangements with V and J assigned. These tables miss some clones; where compared with another copy, unresolved V genes account for less than half of the shortfall, and the remainder is unexplained. V and J calls and clone size are those listed in that table; D and trimming were worked out from the DNA. Counted in this sample were some 200,000 clones; about 87% of them appeared once. Around 2.6% of the sample comes from the top ten.

With regard to this clone: Its antigen is still unknown. No qualities accompany the bases; no much larger clone lies one base away. The sample holds other DNA sequences that translate to the same CDR3.

Enrolling through a virtual design, the prospective study's participants ranged in age from roughly 18 to 89 years and lived across roughly 23 United States geographic areas. To assign participants to cohorts, the prospective study relied on clinical history that participants themselves reported in a screening survey and a study questionnaire. Recovered participants in ImmuneRACE Cohort 3 were defined by two consecutive negative NP/OP PCR tests, clearance by a healthcare professional, or resolution of symptoms. Each participant in the prospective study had whole blood, serum and a nasopharyngeal or oropharyngeal swab collected by mobile phlebotomists. Participants in the prospective study had the option to provide additional blood draws and questionnaires over an approximately 2-month period. Before DNA extraction, blood samples from the prospective study were shipped at room temperature or frozen.

The CDR3 numbers 13 residues from cysteine through phenylalanine. Solely the CDR3 DNA is kept, with 39 bases framed from the first base. Germline trimming amounts to 5 bases on V and 1 base on J, with 1 as the count of junction bases outside the gene matches. The germline V gene (reference sequence) specifies MNHEY as CDR1 and SMNVEV as CDR2. The V gene is TRBV27 and the J gene is TRBJ1-1, with 7 junctional bases fitting TRBD1. This sequence was found in a young woman who had recovered from COVID-19. Material for sequencing was PBMCs or T cells enriched from blood (not recorded which). CDR3 reads: CASSQGGNTEAFF. The nucleotide sequence reads TGTGCCAGCAGTCAGGGGGGGAACACTGAAGCTTTCTTT.